Below are 8 T cell receptor beta chains sequenced from a single sample in a study of CD8+ T cells in alopecia areata. Treatment given: oral pan-JAK inhibitor, 5-10 mg twice daily. RNA extraction and reverse transcription yielded cDNA as sequencing template. Generated by immunoSEQ multiplex PCR, the TCRdb table keeps only in-frame clones and is missing some. The sample gives some 160,000 clones, roughly 65% of which show up once; approximately 0.9% is in the top ten. This specimen was CD4+ T cells sorted from blood, taken at week 4, from a patient treated with tofacitinib. The receptors derive from a human donor with alopecia areata.

The chain combines TRBV9 with TRBJ1-6; D ambiguous. Looked up from germline, CDR1 is SGDLS and CDR2 is YYNGEE. The ends were cut back, 0 bases at V and 7 bases at J, with 5 bases in the middle. The CDR3 is made up of 13 amino acids. The CDR3 here is CASSVESNSPLHF. The DNA for the CDR3 is TGTGCCAGCAGCGTAGAATCAAATTCACCCCTCCACTTT. Supplemented by reference TRBV9 and TRBJ1-6, the full variable domain reads DSGVTQTPKHLITATGQRVTLRCSPRSGDLSVYWYQQSLDQGLQFLIQYYNGEERAKGNILERFSAQQFPDLHSELNLSSLELGDSALYFCASSVESNSPLHFGNGTRLTVT.

Only a few counts were recorded for this clone. The rearrangement uses TRBV7-2 and TRBJ1-6, with unresolved D. The germline V gene has CDR1 SGHTA and CDR2 FQGNSA. V lost 1 base and J 8 bases, leaving 3 bases between the germline ends. This CDR3 comprises 12 residues. For the CDR3, the DNA is TGTGCCAGCAGCTTAGTTTATTCACCCCTCCACTTT. Translated, it gives CASSLVYSPLHF.

J is TRBJ2-5 and V is TRBV25-1, with 11 bases that match TRBD1. Germline loops: CDR1 MGHDK, CDR2 SYGVNS. The CDR3 sequence is 15 residues long. Trimming cost V 6 bases and J 4 bases; bases outside gene matches: 7. CDR3 residues: CASSADRGRGETQYF. CDR3 nucleotide sequence: TGTGCCAGCAGCGCGGACAGGGGGCGCGGAGAGACCCAGTACTTC.

The chain joins TRBV5-1 to TRBJ2-2; the D is unclear. The V end lost 4 bases, the J end lost 6 bases, and 7 bases lay between the germline ends. Per the germline V gene, CDR1 is SGHRS and CDR2 is YFSETQ. This CDR3 is built from 12 residues. For the CDR3, the DNA is TGCGCCAGCAGCATCGTTGCCGGGGAGCTGTTTTTT. Protein: CASSIVAGELFF.

This chain links TRBV6-5 with TRBJ2-7; weak D call: TRBD2 (5 bases). Trimming cost V 2 bases and J 2 bases, with 13 bases left between them. The length of the CDR3 is 15 residues. From germline, CDR1 is MNHEY and CDR2 SVGAGI. The CDR3 is CASSYRRLAPYEQYF. Here the CDR3 DNA reads TGTGCCAGCAGTTACCGACGGCTAGCCCCCTACGAGCAGTACTTC.

The CDR3 loop reads CAWSVRGRVNTEAFF. The CDR3 DNA is TGTGCCTGGAGTGTAAGAGGCAGGGTGAACACTGAAGCTTTCTTT. The chain links TRBV30 to TRBJ1-1; perhaps TRBD1 as D (5 bases). The germline V gene has CDR1 GTSNPN and CDR2 SVGIG (reference sequence). This CDR3 contains 15 residues. The V and J ends lost 0 bases and 0 bases respectively, with 11 bases between them.

This clone was observed a handful of times. This chain links TRBV18 with TRBJ2-7; 7 positions agree with TRBD1. Losses at the gene ends were 3 bases for V and 5 bases for J; bases not matched to a gene: 1. Germline values: CDR1 KGHSH, CDR2 LQKENI. The length of the CDR3 is 12 residues. The CDR3 sequence: CASSPTGNEQYF. The CDR3 region has the DNA TGTGCCAGCTCACCGACAGGGAACGAGCAGTACTTC.

This sequence joins TRBV11-3 and TRBJ2-5; D might be TRBD1 (5 bases). V was trimmed by 4 bases and J by 1 base, leaving 7 bases between them. The length of the CDR3 is 13 residues. Germline loops: CDR1 SGHNT, CDR2 YENEEA. In DNA form, the CDR3 reads TGTGCCAGCAGCTCGACAGTCCAAGAGACCCAGTACTTC. Translating it yields CASSSTVQETQYF.